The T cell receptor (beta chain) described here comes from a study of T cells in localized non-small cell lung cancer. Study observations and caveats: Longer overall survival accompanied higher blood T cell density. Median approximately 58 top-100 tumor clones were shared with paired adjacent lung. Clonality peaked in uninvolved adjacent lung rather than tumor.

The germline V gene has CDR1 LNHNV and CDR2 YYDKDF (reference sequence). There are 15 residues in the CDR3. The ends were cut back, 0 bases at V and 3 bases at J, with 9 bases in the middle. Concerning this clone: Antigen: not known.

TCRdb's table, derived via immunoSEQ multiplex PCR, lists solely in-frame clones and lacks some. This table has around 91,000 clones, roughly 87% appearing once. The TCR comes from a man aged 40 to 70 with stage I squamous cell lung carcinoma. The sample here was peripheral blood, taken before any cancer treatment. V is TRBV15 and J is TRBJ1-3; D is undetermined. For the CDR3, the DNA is TGTGCCACCAGCAGAGATTTAGGGAGTGGAAACACCATATATTTT. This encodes CATSRDLGSGNTIYF.